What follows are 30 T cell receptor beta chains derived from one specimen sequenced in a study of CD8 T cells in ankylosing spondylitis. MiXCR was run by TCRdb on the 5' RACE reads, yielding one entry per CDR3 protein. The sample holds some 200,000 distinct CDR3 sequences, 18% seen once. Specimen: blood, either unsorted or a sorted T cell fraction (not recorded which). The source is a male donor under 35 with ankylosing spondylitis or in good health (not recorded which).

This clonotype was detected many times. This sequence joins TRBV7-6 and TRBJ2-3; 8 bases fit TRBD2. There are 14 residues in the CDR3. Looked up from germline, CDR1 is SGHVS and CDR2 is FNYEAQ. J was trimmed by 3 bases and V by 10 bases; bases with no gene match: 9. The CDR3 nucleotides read TGTGCCACTAGCGGGTTTGATAAGACAGATACGCAGTATTTT. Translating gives CATSGFDKTDTQYF.

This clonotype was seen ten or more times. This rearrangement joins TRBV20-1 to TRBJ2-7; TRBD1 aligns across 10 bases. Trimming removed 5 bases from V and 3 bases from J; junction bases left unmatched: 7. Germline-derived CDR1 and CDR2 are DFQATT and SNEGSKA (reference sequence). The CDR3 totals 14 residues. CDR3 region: CSALRRDRGYEQYF. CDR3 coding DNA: TGCAGTGCTTTACGCCGGGACAGGGGCTACGAGCAGTACTTC.

This chain's CDR3 is CSAPTTGNTEAFF. The CDR3 nucleotides are TGCAGTGCGCCAACTACAGGGAACACTGAAGCTTTCTTT. The chain carries TRBV20-1 and TRBJ1-1; weak D call: TRBD1 (5 bases). V shed 6 bases and J shed 1 base, with 12 bases lying between them. The length of the CDR3 is 13 residues. Per germline, CDR1 DFQATT and CDR2 SNEGSKA (reference sequence).

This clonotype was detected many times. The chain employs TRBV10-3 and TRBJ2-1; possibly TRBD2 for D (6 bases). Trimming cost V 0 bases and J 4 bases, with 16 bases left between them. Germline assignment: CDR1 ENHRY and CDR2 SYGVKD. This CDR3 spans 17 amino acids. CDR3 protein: CAISESIPGVVYNEQFF. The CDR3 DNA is TGTGCCATCAGTGAGTCGATCCCGGGAGTAGTGTACAATGAGCAGTTCTTC.

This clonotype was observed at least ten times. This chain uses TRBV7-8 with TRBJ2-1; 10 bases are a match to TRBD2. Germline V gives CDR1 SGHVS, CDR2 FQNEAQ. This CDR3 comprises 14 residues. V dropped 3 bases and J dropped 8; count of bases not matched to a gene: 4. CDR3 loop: CASSFGTSVDEQFF. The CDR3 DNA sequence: TGTGCCAGCAGCTTTGGGACTAGCGTGGATGAGCAGTTCTTC. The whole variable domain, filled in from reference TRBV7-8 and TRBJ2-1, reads GAGVSQSPRYKVAKRGQDVALRCDPISGHVSLFWYQQALGQGPEFLTYFQNEAQLDKSGLPSDRFFAERPEGSVSTLKIQRTQQEDSAVYLCASSFGTSVDEQFFGPGTRLTVL.

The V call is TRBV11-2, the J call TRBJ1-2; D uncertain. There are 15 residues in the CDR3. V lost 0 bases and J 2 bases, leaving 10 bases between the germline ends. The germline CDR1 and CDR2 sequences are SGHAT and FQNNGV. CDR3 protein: CASSLDRVNNYGYTF. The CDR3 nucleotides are TGTGCCAGCAGCTTAGATCGAGTCAACAACTATGGCTACACCTTC.

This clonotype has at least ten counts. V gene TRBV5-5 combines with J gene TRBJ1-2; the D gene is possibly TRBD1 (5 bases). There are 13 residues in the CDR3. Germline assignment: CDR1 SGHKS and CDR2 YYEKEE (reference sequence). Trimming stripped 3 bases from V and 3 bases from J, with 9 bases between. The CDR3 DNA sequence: TGTGCCAGCAGCTCGCCGACAGACTATGGCTACACCTTC. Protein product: CASSSPTDYGYTF.

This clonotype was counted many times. The CDR3 DNA follows: TGTGCCAGCAGTGAAGCGGGAGGAGTAAATGAGCAGTTCTTC. It translates to CASSEAGGVNEQFF. The chain employs TRBV25-1 and TRBJ2-1; 8 nucleotides agree with TRBD2. Germline loops: CDR1 MGHDK, CDR2 SYGVNS. The CDR3 has 14 amino acids. V gave up 2 bases and J gave up 7 bases; unmatched junction bases: 4.

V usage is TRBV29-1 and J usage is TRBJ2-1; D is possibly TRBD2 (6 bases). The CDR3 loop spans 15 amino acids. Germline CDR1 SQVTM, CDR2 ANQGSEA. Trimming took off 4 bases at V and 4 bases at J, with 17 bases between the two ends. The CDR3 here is CSVGLAGLGYNEQFF. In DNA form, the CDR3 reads TGCAGCGTTGGATTGGCGGGGTTAGGGTACAATGAGCAGTTCTTC.

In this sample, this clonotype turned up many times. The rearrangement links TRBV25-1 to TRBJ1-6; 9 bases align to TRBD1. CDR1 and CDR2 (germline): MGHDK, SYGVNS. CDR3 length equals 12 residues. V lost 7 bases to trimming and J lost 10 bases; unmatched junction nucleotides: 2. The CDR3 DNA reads TGTGCCAGCACGGGGACAGGGTCACCCCTCCACTTT. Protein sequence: CASTGTGSPLHF.

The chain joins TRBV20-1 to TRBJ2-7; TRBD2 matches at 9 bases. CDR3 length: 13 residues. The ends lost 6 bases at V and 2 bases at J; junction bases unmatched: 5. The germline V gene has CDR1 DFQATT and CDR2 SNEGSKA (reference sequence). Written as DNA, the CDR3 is TGCAGTGCCCAACTAGCGGGTACCTACGAGCAGTACTTC. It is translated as CSAQLAGTYEQYF.

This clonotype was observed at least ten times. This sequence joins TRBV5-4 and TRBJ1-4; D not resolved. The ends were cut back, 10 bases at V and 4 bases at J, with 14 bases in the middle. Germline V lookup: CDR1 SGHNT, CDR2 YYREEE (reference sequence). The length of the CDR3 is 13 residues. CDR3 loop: CAGSKGFNEKLFF. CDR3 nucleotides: TGTGCCGGAAGCAAGGGCTTTAATGAAAAACTGTTTTTT.

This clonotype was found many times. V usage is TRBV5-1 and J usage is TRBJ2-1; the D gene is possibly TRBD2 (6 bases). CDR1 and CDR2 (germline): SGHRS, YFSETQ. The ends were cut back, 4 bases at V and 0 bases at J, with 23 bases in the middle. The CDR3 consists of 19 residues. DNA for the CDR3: TGCGCCAGCAGCCTGCCGGGACTGCTAGGAGGGAGCTCCTACAATGAGCAGTTCTTC. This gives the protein CASSLPGLLGGSSYNEQFF. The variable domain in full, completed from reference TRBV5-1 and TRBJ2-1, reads KAGVTQTPRYLIKTRGQQVTLSCSPISGHRSVSWYQQTPGQGLQFLFEYFSETQRNKGNFPGRFSGRQFSNSRSEMNVSTLELGDSALYLCASSLPGLLGGSSYNEQFFGPGTRLTVL.

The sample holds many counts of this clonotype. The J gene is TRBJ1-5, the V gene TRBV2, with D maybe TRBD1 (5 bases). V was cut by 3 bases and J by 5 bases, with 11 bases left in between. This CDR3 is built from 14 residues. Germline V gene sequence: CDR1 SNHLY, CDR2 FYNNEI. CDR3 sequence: CASSEGGEHQPQHF. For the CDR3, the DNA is TGTGCCAGCAGTGAGGGAGGGGAGCATCAGCCCCAGCATTTT.

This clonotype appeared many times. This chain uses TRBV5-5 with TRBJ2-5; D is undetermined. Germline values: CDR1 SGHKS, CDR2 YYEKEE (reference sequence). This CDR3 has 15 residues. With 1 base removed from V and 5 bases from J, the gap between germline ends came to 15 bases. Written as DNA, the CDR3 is TGTGCCAGCAGCTTGTCCGGGTCCTCCCGGGAGACCCAGTACTTC. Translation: CASSLSGSSRETQYF. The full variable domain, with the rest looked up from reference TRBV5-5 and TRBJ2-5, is DAGVTQSPTHLIKTRGQQVTLRCSPISGHKSVSWYQQVLGQGPQFIFQYYEKEERGRGNFPDRFSARQFPNYSSELNVNALLLGDSALYLCASSLSGSSRETQYFGPGTRLLVL.

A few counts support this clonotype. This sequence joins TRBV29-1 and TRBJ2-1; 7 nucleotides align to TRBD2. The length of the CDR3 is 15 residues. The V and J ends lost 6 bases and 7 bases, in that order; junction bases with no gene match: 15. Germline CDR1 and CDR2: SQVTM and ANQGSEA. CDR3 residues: CSVPGWAGAGNEQFF. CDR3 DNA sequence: TGCAGCGTCCCCGGCTGGGCGGGAGCGGGGAATGAGCAGTTCTTC.

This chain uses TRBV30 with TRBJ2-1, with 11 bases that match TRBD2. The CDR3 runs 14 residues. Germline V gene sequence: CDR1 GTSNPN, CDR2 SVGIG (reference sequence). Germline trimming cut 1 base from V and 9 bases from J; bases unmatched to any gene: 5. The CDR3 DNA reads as TGTGCCTGGAGTGGGGCTAGCGGGAGGACTGAGCAGTTCTTC. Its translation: CAWSGASGRTEQFF. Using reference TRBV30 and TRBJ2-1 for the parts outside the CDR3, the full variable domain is SQTIHQWPATLVQPVGSPLSLECTVEGTSNPNLYWYRQAAGRGLQLLFYSVGIGQISSEVPQNLSASRPQDRQFILSSKKLLLSDSGFYLCAWSGASGRTEQFFGPGTRLTVL.

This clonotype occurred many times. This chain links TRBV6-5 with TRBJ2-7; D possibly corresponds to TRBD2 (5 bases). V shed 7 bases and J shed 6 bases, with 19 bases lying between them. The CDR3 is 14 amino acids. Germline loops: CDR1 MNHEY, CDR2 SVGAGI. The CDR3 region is CASKLRGDRREQYF. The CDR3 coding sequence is TGTGCCAGCAAACTTCGGGGAGATCGGCGCGAGCAGTACTTC.

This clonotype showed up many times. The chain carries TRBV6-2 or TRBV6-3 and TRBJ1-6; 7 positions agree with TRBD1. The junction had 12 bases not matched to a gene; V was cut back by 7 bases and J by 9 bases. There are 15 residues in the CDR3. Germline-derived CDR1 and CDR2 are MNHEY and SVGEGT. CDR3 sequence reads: CASTQTGIPGSPLHF. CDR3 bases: TGTGCCAGCACCCAGACAGGGATCCCTGGTTCACCCCTCCACTTT.

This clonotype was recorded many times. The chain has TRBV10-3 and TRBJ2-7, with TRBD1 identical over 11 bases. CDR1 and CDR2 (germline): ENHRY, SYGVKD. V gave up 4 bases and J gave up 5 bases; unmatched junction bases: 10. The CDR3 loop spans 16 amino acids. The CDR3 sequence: CAISAPRGQGEHEQYF. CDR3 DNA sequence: TGTGCCATCAGTGCCCCTAGGGGACAGGGGGAACACGAGCAGTACTTC.

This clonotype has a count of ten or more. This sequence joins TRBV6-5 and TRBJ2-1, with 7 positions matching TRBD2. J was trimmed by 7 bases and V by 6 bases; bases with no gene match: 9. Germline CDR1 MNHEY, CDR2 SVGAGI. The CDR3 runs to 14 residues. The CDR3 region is CASSSGTIKNEQFF. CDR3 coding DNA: TGTGCCAGCAGCTCCGGGACTATTAAGAATGAGCAGTTCTTC.

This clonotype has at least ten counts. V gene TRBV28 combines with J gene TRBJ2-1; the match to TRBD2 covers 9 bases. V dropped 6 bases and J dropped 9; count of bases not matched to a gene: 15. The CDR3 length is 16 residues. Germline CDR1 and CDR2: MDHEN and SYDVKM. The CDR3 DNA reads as TGTGCCAGCAGCCCTATGACTAGCGGACCCCTGGGTGAGCAGTTCTTC. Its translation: CASSPMTSGPLGEQFF.

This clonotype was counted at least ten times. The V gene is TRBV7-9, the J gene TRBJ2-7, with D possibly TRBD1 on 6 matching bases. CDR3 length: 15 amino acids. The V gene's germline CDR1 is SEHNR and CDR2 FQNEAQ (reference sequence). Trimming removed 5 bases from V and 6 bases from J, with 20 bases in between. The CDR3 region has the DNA TGTGCCAGCAGCCCGACAGGACCCAAAGAGCGCGAGCAGTACGTC. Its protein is CASSPTGPKEREQYV.

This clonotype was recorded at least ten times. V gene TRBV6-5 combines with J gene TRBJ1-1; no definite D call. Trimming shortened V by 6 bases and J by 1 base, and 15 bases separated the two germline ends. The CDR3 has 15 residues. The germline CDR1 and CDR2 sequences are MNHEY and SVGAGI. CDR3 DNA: TGTGCCAGCAGCCCCGTTGGACGGCCGAACACTGAAGCTTTCTTT. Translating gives CASSPVGRPNTEAFF.

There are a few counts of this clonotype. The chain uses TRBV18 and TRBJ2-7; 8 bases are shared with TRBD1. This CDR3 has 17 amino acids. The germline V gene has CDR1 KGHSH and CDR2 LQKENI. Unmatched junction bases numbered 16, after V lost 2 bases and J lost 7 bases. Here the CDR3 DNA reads TGTGCCAGCTCACCAGTCGCCGGACAGGGAACCTTACGAGAGCAGTACGTC. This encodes CASSPVAGQGTLREQYV.

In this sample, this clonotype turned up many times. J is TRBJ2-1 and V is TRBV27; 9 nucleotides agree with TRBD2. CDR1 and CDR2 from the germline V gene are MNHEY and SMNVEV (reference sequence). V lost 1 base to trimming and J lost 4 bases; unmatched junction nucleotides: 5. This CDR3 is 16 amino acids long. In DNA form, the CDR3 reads TGTGCCAGCAGTTTATATTGGCTAGCGGGGTACAATGAGCAGTTCTTC. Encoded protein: CASSLYWLAGYNEQFF.

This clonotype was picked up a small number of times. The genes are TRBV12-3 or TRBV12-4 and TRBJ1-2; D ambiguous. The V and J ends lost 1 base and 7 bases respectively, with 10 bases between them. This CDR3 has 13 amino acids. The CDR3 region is CASSLVQVVGYTF. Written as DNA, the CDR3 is TGTGCCAGCAGTTTAGTGCAAGTCGTTGGCTACACCTTC.

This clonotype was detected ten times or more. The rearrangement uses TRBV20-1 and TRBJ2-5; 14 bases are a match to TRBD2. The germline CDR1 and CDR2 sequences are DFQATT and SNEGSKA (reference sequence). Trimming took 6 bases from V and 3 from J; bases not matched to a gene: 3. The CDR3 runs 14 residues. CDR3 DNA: TGCAGTGCCTTGGGACTAGCGGGAGAAGAGACCCAGTACTTC. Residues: CSALGLAGEETQYF.

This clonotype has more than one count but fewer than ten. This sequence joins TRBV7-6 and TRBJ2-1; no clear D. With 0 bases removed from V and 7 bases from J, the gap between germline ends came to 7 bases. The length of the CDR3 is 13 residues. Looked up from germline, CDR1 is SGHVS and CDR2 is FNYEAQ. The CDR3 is CASSLAPLNEQFF. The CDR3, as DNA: TGTGCCAGCAGCTTAGCGCCCCTTAATGAGCAGTTCTTC.

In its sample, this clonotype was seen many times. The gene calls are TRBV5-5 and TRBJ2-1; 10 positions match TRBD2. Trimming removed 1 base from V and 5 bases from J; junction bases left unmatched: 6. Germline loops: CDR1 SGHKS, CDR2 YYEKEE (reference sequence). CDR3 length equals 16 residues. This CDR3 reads CASSLLAGVVNNEQFF. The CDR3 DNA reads TGTGCCAGCAGCTTGCTAGCGGGAGTTGTTAACAATGAGCAGTTCTTC.